The sample holds many counts of the clone carrying this T cell receptor beta chain. The sample belongs to a study of blood T cells in healthy people across ages. PCR was performed a second time for about 6 to 11 cycles using a sample-barcoded 5' primer and a J-beta primer mix. Sequencing of every sample gave 2.5 million or more CDR3-containing paired-end reads. TCRdb reprocessed the 5' RACE reads via MiXCR and lists one record per CDR3 protein. The table records about 690,000 distinct CDR3 sequences, less than 45% of them present only once. CDR1 and CDR2 (germline): SGHRS, YFSETQ. V gave up 0 bases and J gave up 3 bases, with 14 bases separating them. The CDR3 extends over 16 amino acids.

The source of this sequence is an elderly man in good health. The chain carries TRBV5-1 and TRBJ2-3; TRBD1 might be the D (6 bases). Material for sequencing was blood. CDR3 in DNA: TGCGCCAGCAGCTTGGAGGGCAGGGGAAGAACAGATACGCAGTATTTT. This translates into CASSLEGRGRTDTQYF. Supplemented by reference TRBV5-1 and TRBJ2-3, the full variable domain reads KAGVTQTPRYLIKTRGQQVTLSCSPISGHRSVSWYQQTPGQGLQFLFEYFSETQRNKGNFPGRFSGRQFSNSRSEMNVSTLELGDSALYLCASSLEGRGRTDTQYFGPGTRLTVL.